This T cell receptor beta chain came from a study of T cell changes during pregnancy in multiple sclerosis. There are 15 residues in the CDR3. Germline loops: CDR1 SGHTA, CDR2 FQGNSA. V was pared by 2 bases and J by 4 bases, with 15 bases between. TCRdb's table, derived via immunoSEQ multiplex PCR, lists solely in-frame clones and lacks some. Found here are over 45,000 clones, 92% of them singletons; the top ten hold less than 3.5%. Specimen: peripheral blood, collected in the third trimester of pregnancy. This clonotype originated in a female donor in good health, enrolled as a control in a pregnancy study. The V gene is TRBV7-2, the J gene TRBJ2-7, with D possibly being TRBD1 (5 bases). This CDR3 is CASSLKTGPTYEQYF. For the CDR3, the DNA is TGTGCCAGCAGCTTAAAAACAGGACCAACTTACGAGCAGTACTTC. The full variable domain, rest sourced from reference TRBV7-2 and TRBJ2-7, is GAGVSQSPSNKVTEKGKDVELRCDPISGHTALYWYRQSLGQGLEFLIYFQGNSAPDKSGLPSDRFSAERTGGSVSTLTIQRTQQEDSAVYLCASSLKTGPTYEQYFGPGTRLTVT.